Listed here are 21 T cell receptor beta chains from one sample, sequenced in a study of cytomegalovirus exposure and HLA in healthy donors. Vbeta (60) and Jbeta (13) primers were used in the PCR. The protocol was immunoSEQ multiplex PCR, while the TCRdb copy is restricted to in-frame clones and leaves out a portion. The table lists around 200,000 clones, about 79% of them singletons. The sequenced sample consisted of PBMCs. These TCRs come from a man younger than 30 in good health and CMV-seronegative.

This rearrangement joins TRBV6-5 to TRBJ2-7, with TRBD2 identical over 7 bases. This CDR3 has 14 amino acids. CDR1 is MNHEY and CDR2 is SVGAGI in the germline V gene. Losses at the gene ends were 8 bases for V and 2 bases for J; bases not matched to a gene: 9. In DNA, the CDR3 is TGTGCCAGCGGCGCCGGACTAGGGGCCTACGAGCAGTACTTC. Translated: CASGAGLGAYEQYF.

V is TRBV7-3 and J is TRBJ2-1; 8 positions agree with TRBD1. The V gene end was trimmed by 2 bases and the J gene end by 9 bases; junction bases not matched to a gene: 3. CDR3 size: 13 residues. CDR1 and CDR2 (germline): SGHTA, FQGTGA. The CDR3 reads CASSLDGTGEQFF. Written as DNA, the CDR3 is TGTGCCAGCAGCTTAGACGGGACAGGTGAGCAGTTCTTC.

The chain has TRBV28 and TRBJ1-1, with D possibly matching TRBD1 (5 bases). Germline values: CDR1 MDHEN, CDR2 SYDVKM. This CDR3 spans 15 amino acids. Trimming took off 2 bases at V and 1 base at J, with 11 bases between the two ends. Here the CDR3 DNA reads TGTGCCAGCAGTTTAGATTGGGGGGGGAACACTGAAGCTTTCTTT. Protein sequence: CASSLDWGGNTEAFF.

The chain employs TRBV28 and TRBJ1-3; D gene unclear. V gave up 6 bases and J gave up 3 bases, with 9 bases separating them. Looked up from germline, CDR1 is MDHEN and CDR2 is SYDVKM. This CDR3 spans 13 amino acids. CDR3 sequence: CASSPTNGNTIYF. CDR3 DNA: TGTGCCAGCAGCCCGACAAATGGAAACACCATATATTTT.

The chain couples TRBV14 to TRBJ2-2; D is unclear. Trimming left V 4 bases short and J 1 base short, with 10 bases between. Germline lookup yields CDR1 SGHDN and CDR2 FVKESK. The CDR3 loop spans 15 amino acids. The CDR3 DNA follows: TGTGCCAGCAGCCTGATCTCGGGGAACACCGGGGAGCTGTTTTTT. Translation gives CASSLISGNTGELFF.

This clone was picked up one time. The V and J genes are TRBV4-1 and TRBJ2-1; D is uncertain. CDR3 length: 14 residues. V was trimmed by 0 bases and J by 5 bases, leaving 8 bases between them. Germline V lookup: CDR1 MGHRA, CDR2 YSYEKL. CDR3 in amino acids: CASSQDYGNNEQFF. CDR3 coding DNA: TGCGCCAGCAGCCAAGATTACGGTAACAATGAGCAGTTCTTC.

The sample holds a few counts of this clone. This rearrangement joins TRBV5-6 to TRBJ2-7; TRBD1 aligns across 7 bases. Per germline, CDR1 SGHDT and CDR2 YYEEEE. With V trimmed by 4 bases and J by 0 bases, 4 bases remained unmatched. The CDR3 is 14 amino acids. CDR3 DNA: TGTGCCAGCAGCCGGACAGGAGCCTCCTACGAGCAGTACTTC. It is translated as CASSRTGASYEQYF.

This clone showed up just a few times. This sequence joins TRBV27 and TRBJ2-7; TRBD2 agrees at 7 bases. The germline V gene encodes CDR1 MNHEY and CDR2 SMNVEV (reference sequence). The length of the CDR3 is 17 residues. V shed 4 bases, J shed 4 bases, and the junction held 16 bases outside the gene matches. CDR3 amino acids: CASSSVAPGGRIYEQYF. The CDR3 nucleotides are TGTGCCAGCAGTTCGGTTGCCCCGGGGGGAAGGATTTACGAGCAGTACTTC.

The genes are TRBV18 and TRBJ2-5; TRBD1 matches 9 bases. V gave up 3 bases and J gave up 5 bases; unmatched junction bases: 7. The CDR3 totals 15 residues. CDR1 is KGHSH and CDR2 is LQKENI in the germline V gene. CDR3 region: CASSPLNRGRETQYF. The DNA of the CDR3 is TGTGCCAGCTCACCGCTAAACAGGGGGCGTGAGACCCAGTACTTC.

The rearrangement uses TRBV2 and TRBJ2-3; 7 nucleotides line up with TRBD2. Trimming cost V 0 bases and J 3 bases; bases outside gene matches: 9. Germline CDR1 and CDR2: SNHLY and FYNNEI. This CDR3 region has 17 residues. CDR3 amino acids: CASSEAVGGSLTDTQYF. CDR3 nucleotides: TGTGCCAGCAGTGAAGCAGTAGGCGGGAGCTTGACAGATACGCAGTATTTT.

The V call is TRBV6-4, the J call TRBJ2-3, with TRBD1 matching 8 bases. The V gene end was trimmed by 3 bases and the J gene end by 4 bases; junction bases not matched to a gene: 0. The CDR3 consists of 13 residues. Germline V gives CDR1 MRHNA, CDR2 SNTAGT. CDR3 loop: CASSEQGADTQYF. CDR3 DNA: TGTGCCAGCAGTGAACAGGGGGCAGATACGCAGTATTTT.

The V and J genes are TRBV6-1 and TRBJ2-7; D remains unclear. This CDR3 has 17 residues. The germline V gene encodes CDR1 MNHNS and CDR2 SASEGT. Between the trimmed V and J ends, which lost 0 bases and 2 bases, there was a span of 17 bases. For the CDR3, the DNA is TGTGCCAGCAGTGAAGCCCTTAGCTTTCTACAACCCTACGAGCAGTACTTC. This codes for CASSEALSFLQPYEQYF.

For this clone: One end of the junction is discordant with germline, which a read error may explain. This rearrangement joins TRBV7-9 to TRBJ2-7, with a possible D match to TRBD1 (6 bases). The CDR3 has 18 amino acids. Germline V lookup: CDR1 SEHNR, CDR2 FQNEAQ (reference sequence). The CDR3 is CSSSSPKTEGQGTYEQYF. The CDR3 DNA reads TGTTCCAGCAGCTCACCCAAAACTGAAGGGCAGGGGACCTACGAGCAGTACTTC.

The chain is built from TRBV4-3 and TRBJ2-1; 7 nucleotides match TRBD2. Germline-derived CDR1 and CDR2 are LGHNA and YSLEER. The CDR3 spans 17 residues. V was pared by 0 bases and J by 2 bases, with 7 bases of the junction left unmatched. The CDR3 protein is CASSQDRPSGPYNEQFF. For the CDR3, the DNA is TGCGCCAGCAGCCAAGATCGGCCTAGCGGACCCTACAATGAGCAGTTCTTC.

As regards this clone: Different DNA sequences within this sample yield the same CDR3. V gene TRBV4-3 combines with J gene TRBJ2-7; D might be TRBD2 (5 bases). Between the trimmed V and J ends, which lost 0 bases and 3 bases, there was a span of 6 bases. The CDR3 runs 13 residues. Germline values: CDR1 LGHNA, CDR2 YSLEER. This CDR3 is CASSQDGGYEQYF. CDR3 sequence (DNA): TGCGCCAGCAGCCAAGACGGAGGCTACGAGCAGTACTTC.

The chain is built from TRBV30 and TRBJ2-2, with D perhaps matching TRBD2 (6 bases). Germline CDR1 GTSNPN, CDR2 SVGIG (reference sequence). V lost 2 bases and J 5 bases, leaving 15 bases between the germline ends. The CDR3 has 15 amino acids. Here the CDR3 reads CAWSIGGVLTGELFF. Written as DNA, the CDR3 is TGTGCCTGGAGTATAGGAGGGGTCCTAACCGGGGAGCTGTTTTTT.

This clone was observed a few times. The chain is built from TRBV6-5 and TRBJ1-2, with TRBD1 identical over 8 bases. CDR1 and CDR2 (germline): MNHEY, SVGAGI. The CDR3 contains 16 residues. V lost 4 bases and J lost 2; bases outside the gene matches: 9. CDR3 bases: TGTGCCAGCAGTTCCTTTGCAGGGGGCTTGAACTATGGCTACACCTTC. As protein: CASSSFAGGLNYGYTF.

The CDR3 nucleotides read TGTGCCACCAGCAGAGGTACAAACAAGGGGCCGGGCTACGAGCAGTACTTC. Translation: CATSRGTNKGPGYEQYF. The chain links TRBV15 to TRBJ2-7, with D tentatively TRBD1 (5 bases). V was shortened by 1 base and J by 3 bases, with 19 bases between the two germline ends. The CDR3 runs 17 residues. The germline V gene encodes CDR1 LNHNV and CDR2 YYDKDF (reference sequence).

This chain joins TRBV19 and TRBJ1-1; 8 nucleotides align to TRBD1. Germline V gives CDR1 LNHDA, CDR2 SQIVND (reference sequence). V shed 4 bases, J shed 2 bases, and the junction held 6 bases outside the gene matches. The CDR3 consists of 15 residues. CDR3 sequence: CASSKRQGPNTEAFF. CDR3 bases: TGTGCCAGTAGTAAACGACAGGGGCCAAACACTGAAGCTTTCTTT.

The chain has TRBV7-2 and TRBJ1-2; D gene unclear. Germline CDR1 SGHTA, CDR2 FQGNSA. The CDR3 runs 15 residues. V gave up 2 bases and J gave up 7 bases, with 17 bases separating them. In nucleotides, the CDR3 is TGTGCCAGCAGCTTAATTCCCCGAGAGGGCGGTGGCTACACCTTC. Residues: CASSLIPREGGGYTF.

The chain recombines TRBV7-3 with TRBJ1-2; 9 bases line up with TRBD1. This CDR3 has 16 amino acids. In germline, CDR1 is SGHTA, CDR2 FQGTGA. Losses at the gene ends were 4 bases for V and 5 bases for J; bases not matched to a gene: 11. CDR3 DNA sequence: TGTGCCAGCAGCTCCGGACAGGGGAGATTGCCTTATGGCTACACCTTC. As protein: CASSSGQGRLPYGYTF.